A selection of T cell receptor beta chains follows, all from one sample in a study of T cell responses to AZD1222 COVID-19 vaccine. Sequencing was performed with immunoSEQ multiplex PCR; in TCRdb, only in-frame clones are kept and a portion is missing. The sample lists approximately 140,000 clones, 90% to 95% seen once, with 5.1% in the top ten. This specimen was peripheral blood, taken on day 0 of AZD1222 vaccination. These receptors originate from an adult in good health. The CDR3 runs from the conserved cysteine through the conserved F or W. Each record gives: J gene, D gene, clone size, V gene, CDR3 DNA, CDR3 protein. A D gene is named only where the DNA matches it firmly. Some rows have no size entry. The others give once, few or many, or a class for an expanded clone.

j_gene: TRBJ2-2
d_gene: -
abundance: -
v_gene: TRBV19
CDR3nt: TGTGCCAGTAGTATTGGCCTAGGGACAACGAACACCGGGGAGCTGTTTTTT
CDR3aa: CASSIGLGTTNTGELFF

j_gene: TRBJ1-2
d_gene: -
abundance: few
v_gene: TRBV2
CDR3nt: TGTGCCAGCAGTGAAAAATCACCGGGTCTGACTATAGGCTACACCTTC
CDR3aa: CASSEKSPGLTIGYTF

j_gene: TRBJ2-2
d_gene: -
abundance: -
v_gene: TRBV6-5
CDR3nt: TGTGCCAGCCAGGGCATGAGGAACACCGGGGAGCTGTTTTTT
CDR3aa: CASQGMRNTGELFF

j_gene: TRBJ1-6
d_gene: -
abundance: few
v_gene: TRBV19
CDR3nt: TGTGCCAGTAGTGAAGGGTTACCGCGGAAAATTAATTCACCCCTCCACTTT
CDR3aa: CASSEGLPRKINSPLHF

j_gene: TRBJ2-7
d_gene: -
abundance: -
v_gene: TRBV4-2
CDR3nt: TGTGCCAGCAGCCAAGGGTCCGGGGCTTCCTACGAGCAGTACTTC
CDR3aa: CASSQGSGASYEQYF

j_gene: TRBJ2-3
d_gene: TRBD2
abundance: -
v_gene: TRBV5-1
CDR3nt: TGCGCCAGCAGCTACGGGAGGGGCGGGACAGATACGCAGTATTTT
CDR3aa: CASSYGRGGTDTQYF

j_gene: TRBJ1-1
d_gene: TRBD1
abundance: -
v_gene: TRBV24-1
CDR3nt: TGTGCCACCAGTGATTCAGGGGGCGGCGAAGCTTTCTTT
CDR3aa: CATSDSGGGEAFF

j_gene: TRBJ2-1
d_gene: TRBD2
abundance: -
v_gene: TRBV4-3
CDR3nt: TGCGCCAGCAGCCAAGATACCCGGGGGGGTTACAATGAGCAGTTCTTC
CDR3aa: CASSQDTRGGYNEQFF

j_gene: TRBJ1-2
d_gene: TRBD1
abundance: -
v_gene: TRBV29-1
CDR3nt: TGCAGCGTTGCCGGACAGGGGGCGCCGGGTGGCTACACCTTC
CDR3aa: CSVAGQGAPGGYTF

j_gene: TRBJ2-2
d_gene: TRBD1
abundance: -
v_gene: TRBV12-5
CDR3nt: TGTGCTAGTGGTTTGGTATTGTCAGGGGGCATCACCGGGGAGCTGTTTTTT
CDR3aa: CASGLVLSGGITGELFF

j_gene: TRBJ2-7
d_gene: TRBD2
abundance: once
v_gene: TRBV5-1
CDR3nt: TGCGCCAGCAGCTTGAGTCGGGAGGGCTACGAGCAGTACTTC
CDR3aa: CASSLSREGYEQYF

j_gene: TRBJ2-3
d_gene: TRBD1
abundance: -
v_gene: TRBV7-2
CDR3nt: TGTGCCAGCAGCCCCACAGGGGGCACAGATACGCAGTATTTT
CDR3aa: CASSPTGGTDTQYF

j_gene: TRBJ2-7
d_gene: -
abundance: -
v_gene: TRBV4-2
CDR3nt: TGTGCCAGCAGCCAAGGGCCGGGACAACGTCTGCTCTACGAGCAGTACTTC
CDR3aa: CASSQGPGQRLLYEQYF

j_gene: TRBJ2-4
d_gene: -
abundance: -
v_gene: TRBV7-9
CDR3nt: TGTGCCAGCAGCTTAGTATCCGGGATAAAAGCCAAAAACATTCAGTACTTC
CDR3aa: CASSLVSGIKAKNIQYF

j_gene: TRBJ2-6
d_gene: -
abundance: once
v_gene: TRBV6-5
CDR3nt: TGTGCCAGCAGTTATACGTGGGAATCTGGGGCCAACGTCCTGACTTTC
CDR3aa: CASSYTWESGANVLTF

j_gene: TRBJ1-5
d_gene: TRBD1
abundance: -
v_gene: TRBV15
CDR3nt: TGTGCCACCAGCAGAGAAGACAGGGGCAATCAGCCCCAGCATTTT
CDR3aa: CATSREDRGNQPQHF

j_gene: TRBJ2-7
d_gene: -
abundance: -
v_gene: TRBV5-6
CDR3nt: TGTGCCAGCAGCTACGGGGGCAGGGGGATCGAGCAGTACTTC
CDR3aa: CASSYGGRGIEQYF

j_gene: TRBJ2-7
d_gene: TRBD2
abundance: -
v_gene: TRBV4-2
CDR3nt: TGTGCCAGCAGCCAAGAAGAGAAGCTAGCGGGAAAGAGCTCCTACGAGCAGTACTTC
CDR3aa: CASSQEEKLAGKSSYEQYF

j_gene: TRBJ2-3
d_gene: TRBD1
abundance: -
v_gene: TRBV23-1
CDR3nt: TGCGCCAGCAGTCAGAGAACAGGGGAAAGCACAGATACGCAGTATTTT
CDR3aa: CASSQRTGESTDTQYF

j_gene: TRBJ2-1
d_gene: -
abundance: -
v_gene: TRBV7-6
CDR3nt: TGTGCCAGCAGCTACTTAACGGACGGTAACAATGAGCAGTTCTTC
CDR3aa: CASSYLTDGNNEQFF